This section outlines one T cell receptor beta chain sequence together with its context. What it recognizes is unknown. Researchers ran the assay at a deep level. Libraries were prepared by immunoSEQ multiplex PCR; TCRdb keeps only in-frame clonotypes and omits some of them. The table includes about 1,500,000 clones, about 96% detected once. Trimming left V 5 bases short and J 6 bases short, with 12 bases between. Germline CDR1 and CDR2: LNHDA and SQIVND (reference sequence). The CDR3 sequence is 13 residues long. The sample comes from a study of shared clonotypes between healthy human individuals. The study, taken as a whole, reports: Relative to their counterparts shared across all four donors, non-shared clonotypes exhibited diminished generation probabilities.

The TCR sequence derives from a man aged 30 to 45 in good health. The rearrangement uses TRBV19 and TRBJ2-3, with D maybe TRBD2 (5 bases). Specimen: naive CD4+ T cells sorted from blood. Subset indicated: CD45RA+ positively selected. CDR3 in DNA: TGTGCCAGTAGTTCACTGTCGGGGGATACGCAGTATTTT. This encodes CASSSLSGDTQYF.